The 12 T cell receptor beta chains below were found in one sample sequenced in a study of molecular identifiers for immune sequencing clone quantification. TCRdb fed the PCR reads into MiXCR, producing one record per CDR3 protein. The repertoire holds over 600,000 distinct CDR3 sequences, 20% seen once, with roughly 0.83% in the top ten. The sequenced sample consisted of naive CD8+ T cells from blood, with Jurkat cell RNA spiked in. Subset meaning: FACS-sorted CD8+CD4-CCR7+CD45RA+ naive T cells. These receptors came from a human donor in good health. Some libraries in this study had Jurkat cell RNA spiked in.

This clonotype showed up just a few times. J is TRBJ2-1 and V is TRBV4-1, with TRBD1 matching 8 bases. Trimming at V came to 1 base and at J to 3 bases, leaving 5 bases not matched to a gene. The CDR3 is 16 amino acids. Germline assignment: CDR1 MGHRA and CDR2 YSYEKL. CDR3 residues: CASSQATGGNYNEQFF. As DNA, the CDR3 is TGCGCCAGCAGCCAAGCTACAGGGGGGAACTACAATGAGCAGTTCTTC.

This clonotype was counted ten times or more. The CDR3 here is CASSQDSPADGYTF. CDR3 nucleotide sequence: TGCGCCAGCAGCCAAGACTCTCCGGCGGATGGCTACACCTTC. The V gene is TRBV4-3, the J gene TRBJ1-2; unclear D gene. This CDR3 is 14 amino acids long. V lost 0 bases and J lost 6, with 11 bases in between. CDR1 is LGHNA, CDR2 YSLEER, per germline.

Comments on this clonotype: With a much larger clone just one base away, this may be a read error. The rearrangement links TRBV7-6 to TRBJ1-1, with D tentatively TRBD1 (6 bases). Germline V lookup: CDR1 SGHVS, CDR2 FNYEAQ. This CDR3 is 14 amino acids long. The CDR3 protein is CASSPTVTGRGASF. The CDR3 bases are TGTGCCAGCAGCCCTACCGTGACAGGAAGGGGAGCTTCCTTT.

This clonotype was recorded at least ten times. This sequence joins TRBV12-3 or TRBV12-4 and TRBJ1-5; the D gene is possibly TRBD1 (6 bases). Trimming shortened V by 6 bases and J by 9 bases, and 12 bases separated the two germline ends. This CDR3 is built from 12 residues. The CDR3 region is CASRDSAGPQHF. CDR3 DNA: TGTGCCAGCAGGGACAGCGCCGGGCCCCAGCATTTT.

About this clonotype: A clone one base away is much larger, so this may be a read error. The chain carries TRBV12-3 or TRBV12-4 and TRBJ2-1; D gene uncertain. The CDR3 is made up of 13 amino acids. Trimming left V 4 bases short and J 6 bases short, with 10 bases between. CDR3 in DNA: TGTGCCAGCAGTTGGCCGGAGAGCAATGAGCAGTTCTTC. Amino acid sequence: CASSWPESNEQFF.

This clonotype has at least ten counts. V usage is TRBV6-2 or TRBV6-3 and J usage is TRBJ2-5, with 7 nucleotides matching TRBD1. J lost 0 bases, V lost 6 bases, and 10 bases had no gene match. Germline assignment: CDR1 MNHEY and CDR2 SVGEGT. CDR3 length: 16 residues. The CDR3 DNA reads TGTGCCAGCAGGCCAAATACCGGGACAGACCAAGAGACCCAGTACTTC. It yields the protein CASRPNTGTDQETQYF.

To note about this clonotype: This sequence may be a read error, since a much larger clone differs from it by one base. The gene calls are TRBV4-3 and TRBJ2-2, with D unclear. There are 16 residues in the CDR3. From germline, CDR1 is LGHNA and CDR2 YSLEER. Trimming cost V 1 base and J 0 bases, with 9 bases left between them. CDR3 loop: CASSQGGAANTGELFF. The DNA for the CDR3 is TGCGCCAGCAGCCAAGGTGGCGCCGCGAACACCGGGGAGCTGTTTTTT.

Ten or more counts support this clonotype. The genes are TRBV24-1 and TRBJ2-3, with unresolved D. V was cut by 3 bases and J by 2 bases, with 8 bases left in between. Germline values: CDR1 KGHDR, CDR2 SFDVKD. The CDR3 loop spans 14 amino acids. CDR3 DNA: TGTGCCACCAGTGATCAGTCAGACACAGATACGCAGTATTTT. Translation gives CATSDQSDTDTQYF.

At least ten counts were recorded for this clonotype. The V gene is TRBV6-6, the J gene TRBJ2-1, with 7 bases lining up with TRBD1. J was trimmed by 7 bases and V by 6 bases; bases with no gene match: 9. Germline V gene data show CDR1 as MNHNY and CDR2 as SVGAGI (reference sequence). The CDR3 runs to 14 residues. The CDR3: CASSPDRFFNEQFF. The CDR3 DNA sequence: TGTGCCAGCAGCCCGGACAGGTTTTTTAATGAGCAGTTCTTC.

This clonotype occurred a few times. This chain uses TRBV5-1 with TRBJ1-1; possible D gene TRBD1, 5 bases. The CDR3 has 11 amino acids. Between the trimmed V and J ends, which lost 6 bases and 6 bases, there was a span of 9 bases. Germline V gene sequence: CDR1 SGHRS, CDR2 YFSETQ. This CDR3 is CASMGVAEAFF. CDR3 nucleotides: TGCGCCAGCATGGGGGTCGCTGAAGCTTTCTTT.

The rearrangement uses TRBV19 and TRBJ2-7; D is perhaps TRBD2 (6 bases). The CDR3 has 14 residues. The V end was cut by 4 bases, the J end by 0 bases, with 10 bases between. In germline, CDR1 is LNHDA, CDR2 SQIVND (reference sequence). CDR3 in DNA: TGTGCCAGTAGTACGATCGGGAGCTCCTACGAGCAGTACTTC. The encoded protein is CASSTIGSSYEQYF.

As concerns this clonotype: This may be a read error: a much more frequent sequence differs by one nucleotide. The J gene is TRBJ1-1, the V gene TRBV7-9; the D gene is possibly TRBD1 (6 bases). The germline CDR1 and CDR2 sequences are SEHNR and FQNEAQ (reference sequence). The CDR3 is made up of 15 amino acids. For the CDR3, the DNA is TGTGCCAGCAGCTTAGTGGGGGGCCATCCCTCGGAAGCTCTCTTT. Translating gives CASSLVGGHPSEALF.